The entry that follows covers one T cell receptor (beta chain) sequence. Its antigen is still unknown. Per germline, CDR1 DFQATT and CDR2 SNEGSKA (reference sequence). Trimming shortened V by 4 bases and J by 7 bases, and 17 bases separated the two germline ends. The CDR3 is 14 amino acids. The sample belongs to a study of T cells in Graves' hyperthyroidism and ophthalmopathy. Whole-study findings and limits: A model built on 13 V-J features separated ophthalmopathy from stable hyperthyroidism. Clonotypes that were expanded in thyroid above 0.001 mostly appeared in blood too.

Researchers took RNA transcripts and amplified the TCR beta CDR3 regions from them. Primed by the HTBI set, a first-round RT-PCR was run on the TCR CDR3. TCRdb reanalysed the multiplex PCR reads using MiXCR and keeps one entry per CDR3 protein. This table holds a few hundred thousand distinct CDR3 sequences, about 15% found once. Any patient presenting with uncontrolled infection, other autoimmune disease, pregnancy or lactation was left out. Diagnoses used clinical symptoms, serum thyroxine and TRAb, thyroid ultrasound and orbital computed tomography. This sequence joins TRBV20-1 and TRBJ2-1; D possibly corresponds to TRBD1 (5 bases). The receptor's source is a woman aged 25 to 39 with Graves' ophthalmopathy. The sample taken for sequencing was blood. CDR3 sequence: CSATIAGPSNEQFF. CDR3 coding DNA: TGCAGTGCTACCATAGCAGGGCCATCAAATGAGCAGTTCTTC.